This is a list of T cell receptor beta chains from one sample in a study of cytomegalovirus exposure and HLA in healthy donors. The method was immunoSEQ multiplex PCR; TCRdb's version includes in-frame clones alone and lacks a portion of them. Of about 140,000 clones in the sample, about three quarters were seen once. The sample taken for sequencing was PBMCs. The receptors originated from a man aged 30 to 39 in good health and CMV-seropositive. Each CDR3 is given with its conserved first and last residue.

TRBJ1-5 TRBV25-1 CASSKTGGQPQHF
TRBJ2-6 TRBV6-1 CASSESVSGANVLTF
TRBJ2-7 TRBV27 CASSWDRTYEQYF
NA TRBV5-4 CASSFRERVSYEQYF
TRBJ2-7 TRBV7-8 CASSSAGTGAFYEQYF
TRBJ2-1 TRBV19 CASSSWQGARNEQFF
TRBJ1-2 TRBV7-9 CSSSPGIYGYTF
TRBJ2-2 TRBV7-9 CASSSAAPNTGELFF
TRBJ2-2 TRBV10-1 CASSKSTGNTGELFF
TRBJ1-2 TRBV27 CASSQSEVYGYTF
TRBJ1-1 TRBV27 CASSLRTGFAEAFF
TRBJ1-4 TRBV27 CASSVQWDRGEEKLFF
TRBJ1-5 TRBV30 CAWSPGQGNQPQHF
TRBJ1-2 TRBV2 CASNGPMEYGYTF
TRBJ2-1 TRBV19 CASSTTTRQLASSYNEQFF
TRBJ2-2 TRBV7-8 CASSLVKLAGGTGELFF
TRBJ2-1 TRBV29-1 CSVRTGGYNEQFF
TRBJ1-3 TRBV6-6 CATTHGDTIYF
TRBJ1-2 TRBV6-6 CASTPTGLAGGYTF
TRBJ1-6 TRBV5-5 CASSLGTGNSPLHF
TRBJ2-1 TRBV6-6 CASRKRSGALSNEQFF
TRBJ2-2 TRBV30 CAWSVLDPGGTGELFF
TRBJ1-1 TRBV4-1 CASSTQGSLVGAFF
TRBJ1-2 TRBV5-1 CASSLGSVGAEGYTF
TRBJ1-2 TRBV5-6 CASSLFLAGPEAF